These 7 T cell receptor beta chains were sequenced from one sample in a study of T cells after yellow fever vaccination. Each CDR3 protein gets one entry after TCRdb re-called the 5' RACE reads with MiXCR. The sample contains hundreds of thousands of distinct CDR3 sequences, roughly 12% of which appear only once. Sequenced material: PBMCs, taken on the day of the yellow fever booster vaccination. Receptor source: a man under 40 who received the YFV17D yellow fever vaccine.

This clonotype was found many times. The rearrangement uses TRBV12-3 or TRBV12-4 and TRBJ1-1; 8 bases fit TRBD1. The CDR3 has 14 residues. V shed 3 bases and J 0 bases; nucleotides not matched to a gene: 0. The CDR3 sequence is CASSLTGVNTEAFF. CDR3 bases: TGTGCCAGCAGTTTGACAGGGGTGAACACTGAAGCTTTCTTT.

The V call is TRBV4-3, the J call TRBJ2-2; 10 bases fit TRBD2. The CDR3 covers 16 residues. Germline V gene sequence: CDR1 LGHNA, CDR2 YSLEER. Trimming removed 0 bases from V and 6 bases from J; junction bases left unmatched: 4. CDR3 sequence (DNA): TGCGCCAGCAGCCAAGATATTAGCGGGAGGTCCGGGGAGCTGTTTTTT. Amino acid sequence: CASSQDISGRSGELFF.

This clonotype was seen repeatedly, ten times or more. The chain carries TRBV3-1 and TRBJ1-6; unclear D gene. Germline-derived CDR1 and CDR2 are LGHDT and YNNKEL (reference sequence). The CDR3 runs 15 residues. V was pared by 4 bases and J by 0 bases, with 7 bases between. The CDR3 DNA reads as TGTGCCAGCAGCCCGGATCACTCCTATAATTCACCCCTCCACTTT. Its protein is CASSPDHSYNSPLHF.

The table lists this clonotype with many counts. The genes are TRBV20-1 and TRBJ2-3, with 11 bases identical to TRBD1. CDR1 and CDR2 from the germline V gene are DFQATT and SNEGSKA (reference sequence). This CDR3 is 14 amino acids long. CDR3 coding DNA: TGCAGCGGTCCGGGACAGGGGGGCACAGATACGCAGTATTTT. Its protein is CSGPGQGGTDTQYF.

Only a few counts were recorded for this clonotype. The V gene is TRBV7-9, the J gene TRBJ2-1; perhaps TRBD2 as D (6 bases). With 1 base removed from V and 3 bases from J, the gap between germline ends came to 13 bases. The germline V gene has CDR1 SEHNR and CDR2 FQNEAQ (reference sequence). This CDR3 spans 16 amino acids. The CDR3, as DNA: TGTGCCAGCAGCTTAGTCGACGCGGGGCACTACAATGAGCAGTTCTTC. Translation gives CASSLVDAGHYNEQFF.

The sample holds a few counts of this clonotype. The chain employs TRBV6-6 and TRBJ1-2; tentative D call: TRBD1 (5 bases). The CDR3 is 13 amino acids. Trimming left V 10 bases short and J 4 bases short, with 16 bases between. Germline CDR1 and CDR2: MNHNY and SVGAGI (reference sequence). The CDR3 DNA sequence: TGTGCCACCTTACTCGGGACGGCCTATGGCTACACCTTC. The encoded protein is CATLLGTAYGYTF.

In its sample, this clonotype was seen a few times. The V gene is TRBV6-1, the J gene TRBJ2-1, with 7 positions matching TRBD2. Germline loops: CDR1 MNHNS, CDR2 SASEGT. This CDR3 has 15 residues. V shed 5 bases and J 0 bases; nucleotides not matched to a gene: 4. The CDR3 DNA reads TGTGCCAGCAGTAGAGCGGGACCCTCCTACAATGAGCAGTTCTTC. This encodes CASSRAGPSYNEQFF.